The rows below give T cell receptor beta chains drawn from one sample of a study of regulatory T cells in long-lasting Graves disease. TCRdb redid the calling of the multiplex PCR reads with MiXCR, one entry per CDR3 protein. The sample has about 450,000 distinct CDR3 sequences; around 15% are singletons. In addition, the sample was reused for a study of T cells in Graves' hyperthyroidism and ophthalmopathy.

The sequences come from peripheral blood mononuclear cells (PBMCs), collected at new diagnosis, from a patient treated with antithyroid drugs. Every receptor here comes from a woman aged 50 to 65 with Graves disease. The CDR3 runs from the conserved cysteine through the conserved F or W. D genes are given only for firm matches. For some rows the clone size is stated as once, few or many, or as a class when expanded; others skip it.

>TRBJ2-5|TRBD1|many|TRBV2
CASMRNWGQGQETQYF
TGTGCCAGCATGAGGAACTGGGGACAGGGCCAAGAGACCCAGTACTTC
>TRBJ1-6|NA|NA|TRBV9
CASSRQDDNSPLHF
TGTGCCAGCAGCAGACAAGACGATAATTCACCCCTCCACTTT
>TRBJ1-1|NA|NA|TRBV9
CASSVGGGLDTEAFF
TGTGCCAGCAGCGTAGGGGGTGGATTGGACACTGAAGCTTTCTTT
>TRBJ2-1|TRBD2|many|TRBV10-3
CASRKPGLAGDYNEQFF
TGTGCCAGCCGAAAACCGGGACTAGCGGGAGACTACAATGAGCAGTTCTTC
>TRBJ2-5|NA|few|TRBV28
CASSFRGGARETQYF
TGTGCCAGCAGTTTTCGTGGGGGGGCGAGGGAGACCCAGTACTTC
>TRBJ1-4|TRBD1|NA|TRBV5-1
CASSLGQGGAEKLFF
TGCGCCAGCAGCTTGGGACAGGGGGGCGCTGAAAAACTGTTTTTT
>TRBJ2-7|NA|many|TRBV6-1
CASSDSRLRAYEQYF
TGTGCCAGCAGTGATTCCAGACTGCGGGCCTACGAGCAGTACTTC
>TRBJ2-1|NA|few|TRBV19
CASSTAGSSYNEQFF
TGTGCCAGTAGTACGGCCGGGAGCTCCTACAATGAGCAGTTCTTC
>TRBJ2-1|NA|many|TRBV7-6
CASSLYGGVSYNEQFF
TGTGCCAGCAGCTTATATGGCGGAGTTTCCTACAATGAGCAGTTCTTC
>TRBJ2-1|TRBD1|NA|TRBV19
CASSMVPGTGWGEQFF
TGTGCCAGTAGTATGGTCCCCGGGACAGGGTGGGGTGAGCAGTTCTTC
>TRBJ1-1|NA|many|TRBV28
CASSSTGRVGGVNTEAFF
TGTGCCAGCAGTTCGACAGGAAGGGTTGGAGGCGTTAACACTGAAGCTTTCTTT
>TRBJ2-1|NA|many|TRBV27
CASSSAYNYNEQFF
TGTGCCAGCAGTTCGGCCTACAACTACAATGAGCAGTTCTTC
>TRBJ2-7|NA|many|TRBV27
CASSLSEAYEQYF
TGTGCCAGCAGTTTATCGGAGGCCTACGAGCAGTACTTC
>TRBJ1-6|NA|many|TRBV30
CAWSYGTIWNSPLHF
TGTGCCTGGAGCTACGGGACGATATGGAATTCACCCCTCCACTTT
>TRBJ2-3|NA|NA|TRBV19
CASSTQGHYTDTQYF
TGTGCCAGTAGTACCCAGGGGCACTACACAGATACGCAGTATTTT
>TRBJ1-5|NA|few|TRBV2
CASNTRAAGQPQHF
TGTGCCAGCAATACCCGGGCGGCAGGTCAGCCCCAGCATTTT
>TRBJ2-7|NA|many|TRBV7-9
CASRPPYGVANSYEQYF
TGTGCCAGCAGACCGCCCTACGGAGTAGCGAACTCCTACGAGCAGTACTTC
>TRBJ1-5|NA|many|TRBV6-1
CASSAGHHSNQPQHF
TGTGCCAGCAGTGCGGGACACCATAGCAATCAGCCCCAGCATTTT
>TRBJ1-1|NA|many|TRBV7-2
CASSLGQGPEAFF
TGTGCCAGCAGCTTAGGGCAGGGCCCTGAAGCTTTCTTT
>TRBJ2-7|TRBD2|many|TRBV20-1
CSAIVPLAGSSYEQYF
TGCAGTGCCATAGTCCCCCTAGCGGGATCCTCCTACGAGCAGTACTTC
>TRBJ2-5|TRBD1|NA|TRBV11-2
CASSFNRGQETQYF
TGTGCCAGCAGCTTTAACAGGGGCCAAGAGACCCAGTACTTC
>TRBJ2-7|NA|many|TRBV6-2/TRBV6-3
CASSRRKGDYEQYF
TGTGCCAGCAGTCGCAGGAAGGGAGACTACGAGCAGTACTTC
>TRBJ1-2|NA|NA|TRBV20-1
CSASPQRGPTSPSYGYTF
TGCAGTGCTAGTCCCCAGAGAGGACCCACCTCTCCCTCTTATGGCTACACCTTC
>TRBJ1-5|NA|many|TRBV2
CASGFGVSNQPQHF
TGTGCCAGCGGGTTTGGTGTTAGCAATCAGCCCCAGCATTTT
>TRBJ1-1|NA|many|TRBV7-9
CASSSELGGWNTEAFF
TGTGCCAGCAGCTCAGAACTAGGTGGGTGGAACACTGAAGCTTTCTTT
>TRBJ1-5|NA|few|TRBV7-2
CASSSLLGAGNQPQHF
TGTGCCAGCAGCTCTCTGCTTGGGGCTGGCAATCAGCCCCAGCATTTT
>TRBJ2-7|TRBD2|NA|TRBV30
CAWSVRGTSSYEQYF
TGTGCCTGGAGTGTACGGGGGACTAGCTCCTACGAGCAGTACTTC
>TRBJ2-5|TRBD2|NA|TRBV20-1
CSARDLSGRVGTQYF
TGCAGTGCTAGAGATTTGAGCGGGAGGGTGGGGACCCAGTACTTC
>TRBJ2-2|TRBD2|NA|TRBV19
CASSKSPAGTSGDTGELFF
TGTGCCAGTAGTAAAAGTCCCGCCGGGACTAGCGGGGACACCGGGGAGCTGTTTTTT
>TRBJ2-5|TRBD2|NA|TRBV5-1
CASSKGLAGGPTQYF
TGCGCCAGCAGCAAGGGACTAGCGGGAGGGCCTACCCAGTACTTC
>TRBJ2-7|TRBD2|many|TRBV20-1
CSAKVPYSREGYEQYF
TGCAGTGCTAAGGTCCCCTATTCCCGGGAGGGGTATGAGCAGTACTTC
>TRBJ2-3|NA|NA|TRBV13
CASSSEEGRTSTDTQYF
TGTGCCAGCAGCTCAGAAGAGGGACGGACTAGCACAGATACGCAGTATTTT
>TRBJ2-2|TRBD2|NA|TRBV9
CASSPAGSNTGELFF
TGTGCCAGCAGCCCAGCGGGATCGAACACCGGGGAGCTGTTTTTT
>TRBJ1-1|NA|many|TRBV5-1
CASSLTGLANTEAFF
TGCGCCAGCAGCTTAACAGGGTTGGCGAACACTGAAGCTTTCTTT
>TRBJ1-1|NA|many|TRBV3-1
CASSQNGLGATEAFF
TGTGCCAGCAGCCAAAATGGTCTGGGGGCGACTGAAGCTTTCTTT
>TRBJ2-7|TRBD2|NA|TRBV30
CACLSPSGETLGEQYF
TGTGCCTGTCTCAGTCCTAGCGGGGAGACCTTGGGGGAGCAGTACTTC
>TRBJ2-7|NA|many|TRBV7-8
CASSFQVYEQYF
TGTGCCAGCAGCTTCCAAGTCTACGAGCAGTACTTC
>TRBJ2-5|TRBD2|many|TRBV20-1
CSAIGLAGGSQETQYF
TGCAGTGCCATAGGACTAGCGGGAGGAAGTCAAGAGACCCAGTACTTC
>TRBJ2-7|TRBD1|once|TRBV7-9
CASSLRGTGDYEQYF
TGTGCCAGCAGCTTAAGAGGGACAGGGGACTACGAGCAGTACTTC
>TRBJ2-3|TRBD2|few|TRBV10-3
CAIREGTSGYSDTQYF
TGTGCCATCAGAGAAGGGACTAGCGGGTACTCCGATACGCAGTATTTT
>TRBJ2-7|TRBD1|few|TRBV5-1
CASSFTAGTGTYEQYF
TGCGCCAGCAGCTTTACCGCCGGGACAGGTACCTACGAGCAGTACTTC
>TRBJ1-3|NA|NA|TRBV10-3
CATSEGPNSGNTIYF
TGTGCCACCTCCGAGGGACCGAACTCTGGAAACACCATATATTTT
>TRBJ2-1|NA|many|TRBV11-2
CASSSNRDAIYNEQFF
TGTGCCAGCAGCTCGAACCGGGACGCCATTTACAATGAGCAGTTCTTC
>TRBJ2-7|NA|few|TRBV4-1
CASSQDNRVGPYEQYF
TGCGCCAGCAGCCAAGATAATCGGGTGGGCCCCTACGAGCAGTACTTC
>TRBJ1-1|NA|many|TRBV6-1
CASRDLNGPSTEAFF
TGTGCCAGCAGGGACCTAAACGGGCCAAGCACTGAAGCTTTCTTT
>TRBJ2-3|TRBD2|many|TRBV6-9
CASSYSGGRSSDTQYF
TGTGCCAGCAGTTACTCTGGCGGGAGGAGCTCAGATACGCAGTATTTT
>TRBJ2-1|TRBD1|NA|TRBV10-3
CAISDSRTGDNEQFF
TGTGCCATCAGTGATTCCAGGACAGGGGACAATGAGCAGTTCTTC
>TRBJ2-7|NA|NA|TRBV9
CASSVGNSYYEQYF
TGTGCCAGCAGCGTAGGTAACAGTTACTACGAGCAGTACTTC
>TRBJ2-3|TRBD2|NA|TRBV7-9
CASRIAGGISTDTQYF
TGTGCCAGCAGGATAGCGGGAGGTATAAGCACAGATACGCAGTATTTT
>TRBJ2-5|TRBD2|NA|TRBV12-3/TRBV12-4
CASSSLTSGSMGTQYF
TGTGCCAGCAGTTCATTAACTAGCGGGAGTATGGGGACCCAGTACTTC
>TRBJ1-2|NA|NA|TRBV5-1
CASSLGFSHSNSYGYTF
TGCGCCAGCAGCTTGGGTTTTTCACACTCTAACTCCTATGGCTACACCTTC
>TRBJ2-2|NA|few|TRBV3-1
CASSQDGVPGELFF
TGTGCCAGCAGCCAAGACGGGGTCCCCGGGGAGCTGTTTTTT
>TRBJ2-2|NA|many|TRBV11-2
CASSLPRPEMNTGELFF
TGTGCCAGCAGCTTACCCCGACCTGAAATGAACACCGGGGAGCTGTTTTTT
>TRBJ1-6|NA|few|TRBV3-1
CASSQVDDSPLHF
TGTGCCAGCAGCCAAGTTGATGATTCACCCCTCCACTTT
>TRBJ2-3|TRBD2|many|TRBV12-3/TRBV12-4
CASSLNLAGPGTDTQYF
TGTGCCAGCAGTTTGAACCTAGCGGGACCCGGCACAGATACGCAGTATTTT
>TRBJ1-5|NA|many|TRBV28
CASSIGTFSPQHF
TGTGCCAGCAGCATCGGGACATTTTCGCCCCAGCATTTT
>TRBJ2-7|NA|NA|TRBV5-5
CASSMIATSSYEQYF
TGTGCCAGCAGCATGATAGCGACTAGCTCCTACGAGCAGTACTTC
>TRBJ2-5|TRBD2|many|TRBV20-1
CSASPSGGYQETQYF
TGCAGTGCTAGTCCTAGCGGAGGGTACCAAGAGACCCAGTACTTC
>TRBJ2-7|TRBD2|few|TRBV7-9
CASNKAGGPIEQHF
TGTGCCAGCAATAAAGCGGGAGGACCAATCGAGCAGCACTTC
>TRBJ2-1|NA|NA|TRBV7-2
CASSQDVPWQFF
TGTGCCAGCAGCCAAGATGTCCCGTGGCAGTTCTTC